This T cell receptor (beta chain) was recorded in a study of T cell responses to AZD1222 COVID-19 vaccine. Study background: Some second doses came at about 4 weeks and others at about 12 weeks; these were pooled.

As concerns this clone: Its specificity is not known.

Assay: immunoSEQ multiplex PCR; the TCRdb copy retains only in-frame clones and omits some. The data contain tens of thousands of clones, roughly 84% of them singletons. V lost 5 bases to trimming and J lost 8 bases; unmatched junction nucleotides: 7. The germline gives CDR1 SNHLY, CDR2 FYNNEI. CDR3 size: 14 residues. Broader study findings: A rise in Spike-specific TCR breadth and depth followed two AZD1222 doses. Of the AZD1222 recipients, only 6 or 7 were seropositive at baseline. CD4 TCRs linked to vaccination spanned spike, dominating at 160-218 and 743-854.

This sequence was found in an adult in good health. This chain links TRBV2 with TRBJ2-2, with TRBD1 matching 8 bases. This sample comprised peripheral blood, obtained on day 0 of AZD1222 vaccination. CDR3 DNA sequence: TGTGCCAGCAGTATTCGGACAGGGAAAGGGGAGCTGTTTTTT. The encoded protein is CASSIRTGKGELFF.